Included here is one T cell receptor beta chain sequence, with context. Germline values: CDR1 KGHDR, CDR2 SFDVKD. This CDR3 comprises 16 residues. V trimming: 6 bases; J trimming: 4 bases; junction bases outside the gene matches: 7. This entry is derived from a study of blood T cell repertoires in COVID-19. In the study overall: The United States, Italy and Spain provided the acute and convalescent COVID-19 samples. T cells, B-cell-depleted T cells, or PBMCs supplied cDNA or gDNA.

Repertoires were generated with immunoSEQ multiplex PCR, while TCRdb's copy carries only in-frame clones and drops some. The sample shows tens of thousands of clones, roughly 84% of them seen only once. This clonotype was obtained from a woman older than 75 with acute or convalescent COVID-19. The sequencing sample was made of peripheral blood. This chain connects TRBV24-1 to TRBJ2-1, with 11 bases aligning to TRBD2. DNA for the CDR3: TGTGCCACCAGTTCCTGGGGGACTAGCGGATACAATGAGCAGTTCTTC. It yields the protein CATSSWGTSGYNEQFF.